Sequencing of this TCR beta chain was carried out in a study of early T cells in non-severe SARS-CoV-2 infection. Molecules of cDNA were individually given unique molecular identifiers that were attached to them. TCRdb independently ran MiXCR on the 5' RACE reads; one entry per CDR3 protein. The sample has tens of thousands of distinct CDR3 sequences; approximately 12% are singletons. This clonotype came up many times. Trimming removed 7 bases at V and 7 bases at J, with 11 bases between. Germline CDR1 reads WSHSY; CDR2 reads SAAADI. The CDR3 spans 13 residues. V gene TRBV10-2 combines with J gene TRBJ1-6, with D unclear. Sequencing was done on a sample of whole blood. The clonotype was recovered from an adult who was a healthcare worker with PCR-confirmed SARS-CoV-2 infection or an uninfected control (not recorded which). The CDR3 region is CASTPGRNSPLHF. In DNA, the CDR3 is TGCGCCAGCACTCCAGGTCGGAATTCACCCCTCCACTTT.